This T cell receptor (beta chain) was recorded in a study of T cells in Graves' hyperthyroidism and ophthalmopathy. This clonotype was counted ten times or more. Trimming took 5 bases from V and 1 from J; bases not matched to a gene: 5. This CDR3 spans 15 amino acids. CDR1 DFQATT and CDR2 SNEGSKA come from the germline V gene (reference sequence). Amplification of TCR beta CDR3 regions used RNA as the template. The HTBI primer set was used in a first-round RT-PCR of the TCR CDR3. TCRdb itself ran the multiplex PCR reads through MiXCR, one entry per CDR3 protein. The data contain about 290,000 distinct CDR3 sequences, roughly 13% of them singletons.

This sequence originates from a young woman with Graves' hyperthyroidism that later progressed to Graves' ophthalmopathy. The chain has TRBV20-1 and TRBJ2-3, with 11 bases identical to TRBD2. Specimen: blood. CDR3 sequence (DNA): TGCAGTGCTCCGATAGCGGGAGGGGGCACAGATACGCAGTATTTT. Protein sequence: CSAPIAGGGTDTQYF.